Below are 11 T cell receptor beta chains sequenced from a single sample in a study of blood T cell repertoires in COVID-19. Sequencing used immunoSEQ multiplex PCR; TCRdb keeps in-frame clones, though not all of them. The table lists under 110,000 clones, about 80% of them singletons. Specimen: peripheral blood. The receptors here all came from a woman aged 60-75 years with acute or convalescent COVID-19.

This chain links TRBV5-6 with TRBJ1-2; D possibly corresponds to TRBD1 (5 bases). The CDR3 contains 13 residues. CDR1 and CDR2 (germline): SGHDT, YYEEEE. V lost 4 bases and J 4 bases, leaving 11 bases between the germline ends. CDR3 bases: TGTGCCAGCAGCGGGCAGGGAGGCTATGGCTACACCTTC. This gives the protein CASSGQGGYGYTF.

The genes are TRBV5-5 and TRBJ1-2, with 7 bases matching TRBD1. The germline V gene has CDR1 SGHKS and CDR2 YYEKEE (reference sequence). This CDR3 is built from 14 residues. The ends lost 4 bases at V and 5 bases at J; junction bases unmatched: 8. CDR3 bases: TGTGCCAGCAGCCCGAGCGCAGGGGGATATGGCTACACCTTC. This codes for CASSPSAGGYGYTF.

This chain joins TRBV5-1 and TRBJ1-2, with TRBD1 as a possible D gene (6 bases). This CDR3 has 14 residues. The V gene lost 4 bases and the J gene lost 0 bases, with 10 bases spanning the gap. Looked up from germline, CDR1 is SGHRS and CDR2 is YFSETQ. This CDR3 reads CASSPDRANYGYTF. For the CDR3, the DNA is TGCGCCAGCAGCCCGGACAGAGCTAACTATGGCTACACCTTC. Full variable domain (remainder filled in from reference TRBV5-1 and TRBJ1-2): KAGVTQTPRYLIKTRGQQVTLSCSPISGHRSVSWYQQTPGQGLQFLFEYFSETQRNKGNFPGRFSGRQFSNSRSEMNVSTLELGDSALYLCASSPDRANYGYTFGSGTRLTVV.

The gene calls are TRBV5-1 and TRBJ2-1; 15 bases match TRBD2. The CDR3 is 16 amino acids. From germline, CDR1 is SGHRS and CDR2 YFSETQ. The trim removed 3 bases at V and 7 bases at J, leaving 5 bases unmatched. The CDR3 nucleotides read TGCGCCAGCAGCTGGTCGGGACTAGCGGGAGGAAATGAGCAGTTCTTC. Translation gives CASSWSGLAGGNEQFF.

V usage is TRBV12-3 or TRBV12-4 and J usage is TRBJ2-3, with 8 positions matching TRBD2. The CDR3 contains 13 residues. The V gene end was trimmed by 8 bases and the J gene end by 1 base; junction bases not matched to a gene: 2. CDR3 region: CASGLAGTDTQYF. DNA of the CDR3: TGTGCCAGCGGACTAGCCGGCACAGATACGCAGTATTTT.

This clone was seen a few times. This chain links TRBV19 with TRBJ1-1; D gene unclear. Trimming cost V 1 base and J 7 bases, with 10 bases left between them. The V gene's germline CDR1 is LNHDA and CDR2 SQIVND (reference sequence). The CDR3 spans 13 residues. CDR3 DNA: TGTGCCAGTAGTATAGGGGCAGGTGGTGAAGCTTTCTTT. Translating gives CASSIGAGGEAFF. The whole variable domain, filled in from reference TRBV19 and TRBJ1-1, reads DGGITQSPKYLFRKEGQNVTLSCEQNLNHDAMYWYRQDPGQGLRLIYYSQIVNDFQKGDIAEGYSVSREKKESFPLTVTSAQKNPTAFYLCASSIGAGGEAFFGQGTRLTVV.

The chain couples TRBV7-2 to TRBJ2-3, with 9 positions matching TRBD2. CDR3 length: 16 residues. The J segment lost 3 bases and the V segment lost 5 bases, leaving 9 bases of the junction unmatched. Germline assignment: CDR1 SGHTA and CDR2 FQGNSA. The CDR3 DNA follows: TGTGCCAGCAGCCCGTTCCGAGCGGGGGGAACAGATACGCAGTATTTT. Its protein product is CASSPFRAGGTDTQYF.

This clone was observed once. This chain connects TRBV5-1 to TRBJ1-5; tentative D call: TRBD1 (6 bases). Trimming cost V 0 bases and J 7 bases, with 11 bases left between them. CDR3 length equals 14 residues. Germline CDR1 is SGHRS and CDR2 is YFSETQ. The CDR3 sequence: CASSLDTGNQPQHF. CDR3 nucleotide sequence: TGCGCCAGCAGCTTGGATACAGGGAACCAGCCCCAGCATTTT.

CDR3 sequence (DNA): TGTGCCAGCAGCTCGCGGGGGGACAGGGACACTGAAGCTTTCTTT. This encodes CASSSRGDRDTEAFF. The genes are TRBV7-9 and TRBJ1-1, with 9 bases matching TRBD1. This CDR3 comprises 15 residues. J was trimmed by 3 bases and V by 4 bases; bases with no gene match: 6. Germline V lookup: CDR1 SEHNR, CDR2 FQNEAQ (reference sequence). The full variable domain, its missing parts supplied by reference TRBV7-9 and TRBJ1-1, is DTGVSQNPRHKITKRGQNVTFRCDPISEHNRLYWYRQTLGQGPEFLTYFQNEAQLEKSRLLSDRFSAERPKGSFSTLEIQRTEQGDSAMYLCASSSRGDRDTEAFFGQGTRLTVV.

The chain combines TRBV10-3 with TRBJ1-5; weak D call: TRBD1 (6 bases). The germline V gene encodes CDR1 ENHRY and CDR2 SYGVKD. The CDR3 loop spans 14 amino acids. V lost 5 bases and J 0 bases, leaving 8 bases between the germline ends. CDR3 sequence: CAISPGDSNQPQHF. In DNA, the CDR3 is TGTGCCATCAGTCCAGGGGATAGCAATCAGCCCCAGCATTTT.

The chain has TRBV7-9 and TRBJ2-6; D is possibly TRBD2 (5 bases). Germline V gene data show CDR1 as SEHNR and CDR2 as FQNEAQ (reference sequence). V shed 2 bases and J shed 4 bases, with 9 bases lying between them. The CDR3 loop spans 15 amino acids. CDR3 nucleotides: TGTGCCAGCAGCTTATCCGGGGTCGGGGCCAACGTCCTGACTTTC. Encoded protein: CASSLSGVGANVLTF.